These 9 T cell receptor beta chains were sequenced from one sample in a study of graft-versus-host responses after intestinal transplantation. TCRdb's table, derived via immunoSEQ multiplex PCR, lists solely in-frame clones and lacks some. The sample has 70,000 or so clones; about 80% are singletons. Antigens for these TCRs are unknown. The material sequenced was unstimulated CD4+ T cells sorted from spleen or lymph node cells, taken before transplant. Every receptor here comes from a human donor who was the organ donor for an intestinal transplant.

This chain joins TRBV7-2 and TRBJ2-2, with D maybe TRBD1 (6 bases). Germline V gene lookup returns CDR1 SGHTA and CDR2 FQGNSA. The V end lost 10 bases, the J end lost 2 bases, and 14 bases lay between the germline ends. The length of the CDR3 is 14 residues. CDR3 sequence (DNA): TGTGCCACCCAATGGGGGCCTAACACCGGGGAGCTGTTTTTT. It encodes CATQWGPNTGELFF.

This clone was counted once. The gene calls are TRBV13 and TRBJ2-6; a possible D gene is TRBD1 (6 bases). The CDR3 contains 18 residues. The germline CDR1 and CDR2 sequences are PRHDT and FYEKMQ (reference sequence). Trimming removed 5 bases at V and 4 bases at J, with 21 bases between. CDR3 coding DNA: TGTGCCAGCAGCCTAGACAGGACGTCTTTGTCAGGGGCCAACGTCCTGACTTTC. Protein: CASSLDRTSLSGANVLTF.

The V and J genes are TRBV5-1 and TRBJ2-7, with D possibly TRBD1 on 5 matching bases. The CDR3 length is 15 residues. The V end was cut by 5 bases, the J end by 1 base, with 16 bases between. The germline V gene has CDR1 SGHRS and CDR2 YFSETQ. The CDR3 here is CASRVTVRVSYEQYV. The DNA for the CDR3 is TGCGCCAGCAGAGTAACCGTCAGGGTATCCTACGAGCAGTACGTC.

This chain uses TRBV5-1 with TRBJ2-1; 9 bases line up with TRBD2. Germline loops: CDR1 SGHRS, CDR2 YFSETQ. CDR3 size: 16 residues. The junction had 7 bases not matched to a gene; V was cut back by 0 bases and J by 6 bases. The CDR3 DNA reads TGCGCCAGCAGCTTGGATGCAGCGGGGGGTGGCAATGAGCAGTTCTTC. Translating it yields CASSLDAAGGGNEQFF.

This chain connects TRBV30 to TRBJ2-3; tentative D call: TRBD1 (7 bases). V was pared by 2 bases and J by 2 bases, with 11 bases between. In germline, CDR1 is GTSNPN, CDR2 SVGIG (reference sequence). The CDR3 has 14 residues. CDR3 nucleotide sequence: TGTGCCTGGAGTCCAGGGGGGTACACAGATACGCAGTATTTT. It codes for CAWSPGGYTDTQYF.

This chain links TRBV19 with TRBJ1-2, with D perhaps TRBD1 (5 bases). The length of the CDR3 is 14 residues. Germline loops: CDR1 LNHDA, CDR2 SQIVND (reference sequence). V was pared by 3 bases and J by 0 bases, with 8 bases between. CDR3 nucleotide sequence: TGTGCCAGTAGTATCAGACAGTCTAACTATGGCTACACCTTC. Encoded protein: CASSIRQSNYGYTF. The variable domain in full, completed from reference TRBV19 and TRBJ1-2, reads DGGITQSPKYLFRKEGQNVTLSCEQNLNHDAMYWYRQDPGQGLRLIYYSQIVNDFQKGDIAEGYSVSREKKESFPLTVTSAQKNPTAFYLCASSIRQSNYGYTFGSGTRLTVV.

This clone has just a few counts. The rearrangement uses TRBV5-4 and TRBJ1-1; TRBD1 matches 7 bases. Germline V lookup: CDR1 SGHNT, CDR2 YYREEE (reference sequence). The CDR3 extends over 16 amino acids. V shed 3 bases, J shed 6 bases, and the junction held 14 bases outside the gene matches. CDR3 sequence reads: CASSSKMGQRRPEAFF. The CDR3 nucleotides are TGTGCCAGCAGCTCCAAGATGGGACAGAGACGGCCTGAAGCTTTCTTT.

The chain is built from TRBV29-1 and TRBJ1-6, with a possible D match to TRBD1 (6 bases). V lost 4 bases, J lost 8 bases, and 12 bases lay in between. The CDR3 totals 13 residues. Germline CDR1 SQVTM, CDR2 ANQGSEA. CDR3: CSVAYKGDSPLHF. The DNA for the CDR3 is TGCAGCGTTGCCTACAAGGGGGATTCACCCCTCCACTTT. The full variable domain, its missing parts supplied by reference TRBV29-1 and TRBJ1-6, is SAVISQKPSRDICQRGTSLTIQCQVDSQVTMMFWYRQQPGQSLTLIATANQGSEATYESGFVIDKFPISRPNLTFSTLTVSNMSPEDSSIYLCSVAYKGDSPLHFGNGTRLTVT.

This clone has only a few counts. V is TRBV28 and J is TRBJ2-6; 11 bases agree with TRBD1. The CDR3 extends over 17 amino acids. CDR1 and CDR2 (germline): MDHEN, SYDVKM. J lost 1 base, V lost 8 bases, and 7 bases had no gene match. This chain's CDR3 is CASRTGQGASGANVLTF. The CDR3 DNA sequence: TGTGCCAGCCGAACAGGACAGGGGGCATCTGGGGCCAACGTCCTGACTTTC.